The clone carrying this T cell receptor (beta chain) was seen a few times. Its cognate antigen is unknown. This beta chain came through as a stray read in a library set up for alpha chains, and its size says little. The sample originates from a study of spatial heterogeneity in lung cancer. Study-level background: The average appearance count of each unique TCR and UMI combination in raw reads was more than 9.5. Study-wide results and caveats: Ubiquitous expanded tumor TCRs surfaced in blood more at resection than they did at follow-up.

A unique molecular identifier was carried by every single TCR cDNA molecule. TCRdb re-analysed the 5' RACE reads in MiXCR, keeping a single row per CDR3 protein. The table has 9,500 to 11,000 distinct CDR3 sequences, approximately 6.8% seen once. Germline CDR1 is SQVTM and CDR2 is ANQGSEA. The CDR3 is made up of 11 amino acids. V was pared by 6 bases and J by 3 bases, with 9 bases between. Time point indicated: sample taken at primary tumor resection. Sequencing covered unsorted whole RNA taken from tumor, nontumor lung or frozen PBMC. The cohort: approximately 66 early-stage, untreated non-small cell lung cancer patients.

The source was PBMCs, collected at surgery. This chain joins TRBV29-1 and TRBJ2-7, with a possible D match to TRBD1 (6 bases). The sequence came from a male donor with early-stage non-small cell lung cancer. The CDR3 bases are TGCAGCGTGACAGGCGGCTACGAGCAGTACTTC. This gives the protein CSVTGGYEQYF.